This T cell receptor beta chain originates from a study of OX40 agonist ivuxolimab in advanced cancers. Study context: Allowance was made for prior anti-PD-1, anti-PD-L1 or anti-CTLA-4 therapy, and around 41% had some.

A word on this clone: The antigen is undetermined.

Collection of blood occurred at baseline, at cycle 4 day 1, and at cycle 7 day 1. Study conclusions and caveats: On average, a greater number of expanded clones characterised CD8+ T cells relative to CD4+. In a subset of nonresponders, normalized T-cell clonal expansion was also low.

V was shortened by 8 bases and J by 8 bases, with 12 bases between the two germline ends. The CDR3 extends over 11 amino acids. Germline CDR1 reads MNHNS; CDR2 reads SASEGT. The assay was immunoSEQ multiplex PCR, and TCRdb's table has in-frame clones only and misses some. The sample gives 6,000 to 9,000 clones, about 70% of which show up once; roughly 25% is in the top ten. The sample in question was CD4+ or CD8+ T cells sorted from blood, obtained in a trial of the OX40 agonist ivuxolimab. The receptor was derived from an adult with an advanced solid tumor such as melanoma, head and neck, liver or kidney cancer. The chain joins TRBV6-1 to TRBJ1-2; D is unresolved. The CDR3 here is CASRAGGGYTF. The CDR3 region has the DNA TGTGCCAGCCGGGCCGGTGGGGGCTACACCTTC.